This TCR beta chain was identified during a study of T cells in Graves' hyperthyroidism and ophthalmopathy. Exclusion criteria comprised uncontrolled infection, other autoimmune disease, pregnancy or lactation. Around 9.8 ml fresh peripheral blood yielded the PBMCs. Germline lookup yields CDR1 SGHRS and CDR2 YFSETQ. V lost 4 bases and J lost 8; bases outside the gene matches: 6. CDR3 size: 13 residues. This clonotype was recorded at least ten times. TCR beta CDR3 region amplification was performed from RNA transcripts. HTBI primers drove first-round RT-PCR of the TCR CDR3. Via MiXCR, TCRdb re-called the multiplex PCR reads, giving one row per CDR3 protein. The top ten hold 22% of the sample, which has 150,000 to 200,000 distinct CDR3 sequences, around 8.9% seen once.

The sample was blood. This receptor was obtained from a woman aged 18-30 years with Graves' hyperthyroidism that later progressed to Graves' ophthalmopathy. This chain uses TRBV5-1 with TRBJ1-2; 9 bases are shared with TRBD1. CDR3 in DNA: TGCGCCAGCAGCCAGGGACAGGGAGTAGGCTACACCTTC. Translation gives CASSQGQGVGYTF. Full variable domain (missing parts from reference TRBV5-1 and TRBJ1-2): KAGVTQTPRYLIKTRGQQVTLSCSPISGHRSVSWYQQTPGQGLQFLFEYFSETQRNKGNFPGRFSGRQFSNSRSEMNVSTLELGDSALYLCASSQGQGVGYTFGSGTRLTVV.